This T cell receptor (beta chain) derives from a study of identical twins. Findings and limits, study-wide: There was an excess of low generation probability in the out-of-frame alpha sequences that twins shared. The study found that models underestimated out-of-frame TCR alpha sharing in monozygotic twins.

Through template switching, a universal primer site was introduced, and the cDNA contained unique molecular identifiers. Using its own MiXCR run on the 5' RACE reads, TCRdb lists one record per CDR3 protein. Here the sample spans 450,000 or so distinct CDR3 sequences, 24% being singletons. The length of the CDR3 is 12 residues. Germline CDR1 is MDHEN and CDR2 is SYDVKM. Trimming stripped 5 bases from V and 2 bases from J, with 7 bases between. This clonotype has only a few counts. The antigen remains unidentified. The sample was also reused in another study, on T cells expressing NK-cell markers. That paper states: These clonotypes additionally ranked first within the CD3+CD56-NKG2C+ fraction of a few donors.

This chain joins TRBV28 and TRBJ2-7; no definite D call. The sample was CD4+ T cells sorted from blood. The sequence was collected from a woman between 18 and 29 years old in good health. CDR3: CASSQAPYEQYF. The CDR3 coding sequence is TGTGCCAGCAGTCAGGCCCCCTACGAGCAGTACTTC.